The rows below give T cell receptor beta chains drawn from one sample of a study of OX40 agonist ivuxolimab in advanced cancers. Clones were sequenced by immunoSEQ multiplex PCR, and TCRdb holds only the in-frame ones, with some missing. Here the sample spans just under 65,000 clones, just over 85% being singletons. The specimen was CD4+ or CD8+ T cells sorted from blood, collected in a trial of the OX40 agonist ivuxolimab. The receptors derive from an adult with an advanced solid tumor such as melanoma, head and neck, liver or kidney cancer. The CDR3 runs from the conserved cysteine through the conserved F or W. The D gene is left open where the match is weak. Size tells how often a clone was seen (once, few, many) or the class of an expanded clone, and some rows leave it out.

clone size: .
V gene: TRBV6-5
D gene: .
J gene: TRBJ2-5
CDR3 DNA: TGTGCCAGCAGTTACGGTCAGACCCAGTACTTC
CDR3 protein: CASSYGQTQYF

clone size: .
V gene: TRBV6-5
D gene: .
J gene: TRBJ2-2
CDR3 DNA: TGTGCCAGCAGTTACTTCCAGGGGGGGGCCGGGGAGCTGTTTTTT
CDR3 protein: CASSYFQGGAGELFF

clone size: .
V gene: TRBV6-4
D gene: TRBD1
J gene: TRBJ1-6
CDR3 DNA: TGTGCCAGCAGTCTGACAGGGATGAATTCACCCCTCCACTTT
CDR3 protein: CASSLTGMNSPLHF

clone size: .
V gene: TRBV11-2
D gene: TRBD1
J gene: TRBJ2-7
CDR3 DNA: TGTGCCAGCAGCTTAGATAGGGGGCCTTACGAGCAGTACTTC
CDR3 protein: CASSLDRGPYEQYF

clone size: few
V gene: TRBV30
D gene: .
J gene: TRBJ2-3
CDR3 DNA: TGTGCCTGGAGTGTACCAGGACGCACAGATACGCAGTATTTT
CDR3 protein: CAWSVPGRTDTQYF

clone size: .
V gene: TRBV5-1
D gene: TRBD1
J gene: TRBJ1-4
CDR3 DNA: TGCGCCAGCAGCTTCCAGGGGGCGGATAATGAAAAACTGTTTTTT
CDR3 protein: CASSFQGADNEKLFF

clone size: .
V gene: TRBV6-1
D gene: .
J gene: TRBJ1-2
CDR3 DNA: TGTGCCAGCAGCCAAGACTTCGGGCCCTTCTATGGCTACACCTTC
CDR3 protein: CASSQDFGPFYGYTF

clone size: .
V gene: TRBV7-9
D gene: .
J gene: TRBJ1-1
CDR3 DNA: TGTGCCAGCAGCTTAGTGTCCGGACAAGTTGAAGCTTTCTTT
CDR3 protein: CASSLVSGQVEAFF

clone size: .
V gene: TRBV21-1
D gene: .
J gene: TRBJ2-4
CDR3 DNA: TGTGCCAGCAGCAGTCCGCCCTTACCCAAAAACATTCAGTACTTC
CDR3 protein: CASSSPPLPKNIQYF

clone size: .
V gene: TRBV29-1
D gene: .
J gene: TRBJ2-7
CDR3 DNA: TGCAGCGTTGTAAACTGGTCCTACGAGCAGTACTTC
CDR3 protein: CSVVNWSYEQYF

clone size: .
V gene: TRBV6-1
D gene: TRBD1
J gene: TRBJ2-7
CDR3 DNA: TGTGCCAGCAGGGGGAGGCCAGGGGGCACCTACGAGCAGTACTTC
CDR3 protein: CASRGRPGGTYEQYF

clone size: .
V gene: TRBV18
D gene: .
J gene: TRBJ1-2
CDR3 DNA: TGTGCCAGCTCACCACCCCTACAGGGCTATGGCTACACCTTC
CDR3 protein: CASSPPLQGYGYTF

clone size: .
V gene: TRBV7-3
D gene: .
J gene: TRBJ2-5
CDR3 DNA: TGTGCCAGCAGCTTAAACGGAGCCGGAGAGCCCCAGTACTTC
CDR3 protein: CASSLNGAGEPQYF

clone size: .
V gene: TRBV19
D gene: .
J gene: TRBJ2-5
CDR3 DNA: TGTGCCAGTAGTTTGGACACCCTGGGGGAGCAGTACTTC
CDR3 protein: CASSLDTLGEQYF

clone size: .
V gene: TRBV7-6
D gene: TRBD2
J gene: TRBJ2-1
CDR3 DNA: TGTGCCAGCAGCCCTCTCAGCGGGAACTACAATGAGCAGTTCTTC
CDR3 protein: CASSPLSGNYNEQFF

clone size: .
V gene: TRBV30
D gene: .
J gene: TRBJ2-4
CDR3 DNA: TGTGCCTGGAGTAGCCTAGGGTCGAACATTCAGTACTTC
CDR3 protein: CAWSSLGSNIQYF